The 8 T cell receptor beta chains given below trace back to one sample, sequenced in a study of T cell responses to AZD1222 COVID-19 vaccine. Assay used: immunoSEQ multiplex PCR; TCRdb lists only in-frame clones, some missing. The table lists about 140,000 clones, roughly 92% of them singletons. Sequenced here: peripheral blood, sampled on day 0 of AZD1222 vaccination. The receptor set was obtained from an adult in good health.

This clone was seen a handful of times. The V gene is TRBV9, the J gene TRBJ2-3; 8 nucleotides agree with TRBD2. This CDR3 is 17 amino acids long. V lost 4 bases, J lost 1 base, and 11 bases stayed unmatched. Germline V gene sequence: CDR1 SGDLS, CDR2 YYNGEE. The chain's CDR3 is CASSPTGGAGGTDTQYF. The CDR3 coding sequence is TGTGCCAGCAGCCCCACAGGTGGAGCGGGGGGCACAGATACGCAGTATTTT. The whole variable domain, remainder taken from reference TRBV9 and TRBJ2-3, is DSGVTQTPKHLITATGQRVTLRCSPRSGDLSVYWYQQSLDQGLQFLIQYYNGEERAKGNILERFSAQQFPDLHSELNLSSLELGDSALYFCASSPTGGAGGTDTQYFGPGTRLTVL.

The chain couples TRBV2 to TRBJ2-7, with D hard to call. Germline CDR1 reads SNHLY; CDR2 reads FYNNEI. The CDR3 extends over 13 amino acids. V was pared by 6 bases and J by 9 bases, with 18 bases between. CDR3 coding DNA: TGTGCCAGCAGCGATCAAGAGCATGGGCGGCAGTACTTC. This codes for CASSDQEHGRQYF.

The J gene is TRBJ2-3, the V gene TRBV11-2, with D uncertain. Germline CDR1 and CDR2: SGHAT and FQNNGV. The V and J ends lost 9 bases and 5 bases respectively, with 9 bases between them. There are 11 residues in the CDR3. The CDR3 coding sequence is TGTGCCAGTCTATGGGGAGATACGCAGTATTTT. This gives the protein CASLWGDTQYF.

The chain carries TRBV23-1 and TRBJ1-1; perhaps TRBD1 as D (6 bases). TRBV23-1 is treated as an ORF (open reading frame) with a function not yet certain. V was shortened by 7 bases and J by 1 base, with 13 bases between the two germline ends. The CDR3 sequence is 14 residues long. In nucleotides, the CDR3 is TGCGCCAGCACCCCGGACAGCCCGAACACTGAAGCTTTCTTT. It is translated as CASTPDSPNTEAFF.

The J gene is TRBJ2-1, the V gene TRBV27; unclear D gene. There are 13 residues in the CDR3. Between the trimmed V and J ends, which lost 0 bases and 7 bases, there was a span of 7 bases. From germline, CDR1 is MNHEY and CDR2 SMNVEV (reference sequence). CDR3 DNA: TGTGCCAGCAGTTTATCCTTGGGTAATGAGCAGTTCTTC. This translates into CASSLSLGNEQFF.

The V gene is TRBV11-3, the J gene TRBJ2-1; 10 nucleotides line up with TRBD2. The germline gives CDR1 SGHNT, CDR2 YENEEA. Trimming cost V 5 bases and J 7 bases; bases outside gene matches: 5. The CDR3 has 14 residues. The CDR3 here is CASSPGLADNEQFF. The DNA of the CDR3 is TGTGCCAGCAGCCCCGGACTAGCGGATAATGAGCAGTTCTTC.

This chain connects TRBV12-3 or TRBV12-4 to TRBJ1-1; TRBD1 aligns across 7 bases. V shed 6 bases and J 1 base; nucleotides not matched to a gene: 2. This CDR3 region has 13 residues. The CDR3, as DNA: TGTGCCAGCAGGACAGGGCGGAACACTGAAGCTTTCTTT. It is translated as CASRTGRNTEAFF.

The chain uses TRBV5-6 and TRBJ2-7; TRBD1 matches at 8 bases. J lost 4 bases, V lost 5 bases, and 14 bases had no gene match. CDR3 length: 16 amino acids. Germline V gene data show CDR1 as SGHDT and CDR2 as YYEEEE. Written as DNA, the CDR3 is TGTGCCAGCAGTTCCGGGACAGGAGACACCTCGTACGAGCAGTACTTC. Protein product: CASSSGTGDTSYEQYF.